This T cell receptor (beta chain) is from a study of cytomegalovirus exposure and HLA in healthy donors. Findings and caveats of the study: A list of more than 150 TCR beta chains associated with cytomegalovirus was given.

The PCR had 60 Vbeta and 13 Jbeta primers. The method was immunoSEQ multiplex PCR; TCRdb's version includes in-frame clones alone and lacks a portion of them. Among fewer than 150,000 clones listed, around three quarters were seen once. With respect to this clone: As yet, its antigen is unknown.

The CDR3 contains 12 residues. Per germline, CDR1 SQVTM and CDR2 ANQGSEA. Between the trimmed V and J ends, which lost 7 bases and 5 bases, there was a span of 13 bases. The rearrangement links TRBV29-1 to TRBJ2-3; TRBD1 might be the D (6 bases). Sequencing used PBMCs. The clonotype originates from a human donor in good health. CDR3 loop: CSAGTRGDTQYF. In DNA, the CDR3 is TGCAGCGCTGGGACACGAGGAGATACGCAGTATTTT.